The 17 T cell receptor beta chains in this list originate from one sample, sequenced in a study of T cell responses to AZD1222 COVID-19 vaccine (dated by TCRdb to about 2021). The time point tag for this specimen amounts to: about 28 days (+/-7) after the second vaccine dose. The library was produced with the immunoSEQ multiplex PCR assay. TCRdb re-hosts the immuneACCESS table, in-frame sequences only. Its copies lack some clones; in the studies checked, an unresolved V gene accounts for under half of them, and the cause for the rest is not known. The sample table shows around 180,000 clones, and 94% are seen once. About 1.5% of the sample is held by the ten biggest clonotypes. Specimen: peripheral blood, collected 28 days after the second AZD1222 dose. The receptor set was obtained from an adult who received the AZD1222 COVID-19 vaccine.

This clone showed up just once. V and J are TRBV5-6 and TRBJ1-2; the match to TRBD1 covers 10 bases. There are 17 residues in the CDR3. V was pared by 4 bases and J by 3 bases, with 12 bases of the junction left unmatched. Germline V gives CDR1 SGHDT, CDR2 YYEEEE. For the CDR3, the DNA is TGTGCCAGCAGCAACGACAGGGGGCGCCAGGTGGACTATGGCTACACCTTC. It translates to CASSNDRGRQVDYGYTF. The whole variable domain, remainder taken from reference TRBV5-6 and TRBJ1-2, is DAGVTQSPTHLIKTRGQQVTLRCSPKSGHDTVSWYQQALGQGPQFIFQYYEEEERQRGNFPDRFSGHQFPNYSSELNVNALLLGDSALYLCASSNDRGRQVDYGYTFGSGTRLTVV.

The V and J genes are TRBV29-1 and TRBJ2-2, with TRBD2 as a possible D gene (5 bases). Germline loops: CDR1 SQVTM, CDR2 ANQGSEA. The ends were cut back, 7 bases at V and 5 bases at J, with 11 bases in the middle. The length of the CDR3 is 12 residues. The CDR3 reads CSAEDVTGELFF. The CDR3, as DNA: TGCAGCGCGGAGGATGTGACCGGGGAGCTGTTTTTT.

The chain recombines TRBV11-3 with TRBJ2-1, with D possibly TRBD2 on 7 matching bases. The V end lost 5 bases, the J end lost 4 bases, and 24 bases lay between the germline ends. The CDR3 loop spans 18 amino acids. Germline lookup yields CDR1 SGHNT and CDR2 YENEEA. DNA of the CDR3: TGTGCCAGCAGCCTAAAACAGGGCGTTCAGCGGGAATACAATGAGCAGTTCTTC. It translates to CASSLKQGVQREYNEQFF.

The V call is TRBV18, the J call TRBJ1-3; 9 positions match TRBD1. Germline CDR1 and CDR2: KGHSH and LQKENI. CDR3 length: 17 amino acids. The ends lost 5 bases at V and 4 bases at J; junction bases unmatched: 12. CDR3 DNA sequence: TGTGCCAGCTCAGACGGACAGGGGTTTTCGGCCGGAAACACCATATATTTT. Its protein is CASSDGQGFSAGNTIYF.

The chain joins TRBV30 to TRBJ1-2; TRBD1 matches at 8 bases. V was clipped by 1 base and J by 3 bases; unmatched bases: 10. The CDR3 has 16 amino acids. Germline assignment: CDR1 GTSNPN and CDR2 SVGIG (reference sequence). This CDR3 is CAWSGGQGRRDYGYTF. CDR3 nucleotides: TGTGCCTGGAGTGGTGGACAGGGAAGGAGGGACTATGGCTACACCTTC.

This clone was seen a single time. The rearrangement uses TRBV29-1 and TRBJ2-1; D is ambiguous. The CDR3 is made up of 12 amino acids. CDR1 and CDR2 (germline): SQVTM, ANQGSEA. Trimming left V 4 bases short and J 4 bases short, with 8 bases between. The CDR3, as DNA: TGCAGCGTTGGCCTTGGTTACAATGAGCAGTTCTTC. Translation: CSVGLGYNEQFF.

The chain joins TRBV5-6 to TRBJ2-3; D is unclear. With 2 bases removed from V and 4 bases from J, the gap between germline ends came to 8 bases. This CDR3 spans 13 amino acids. CDR1 is SGHDT, CDR2 YYEEEE, per germline. CDR3 amino acids: CASSLRSADTQYF. The CDR3 DNA is TGTGCCAGCAGCTTACGGTCGGCAGATACGCAGTATTTT.

Here the CDR3 DNA reads TGCGCCAGCAGCTTGGAGGGACAGCTGCTGAACTATGGCTACACCTTC. Protein sequence: CASSLEGQLLNYGYTF. The chain employs TRBV5-1 and TRBJ1-2; 7 nucleotides match TRBD1. The V segment lost 0 bases and the J segment 2 bases; nucleotides outside the gene matches: 7. Germline-derived CDR1 and CDR2 are SGHRS and YFSETQ. The CDR3 sequence is 16 residues long.

The gene calls are TRBV7-3 and TRBJ1-4; perhaps TRBD1 as D (5 bases). The germline V gene has CDR1 SGHTA and CDR2 FQGTGA. Trimming left V 5 bases short and J 6 bases short, with 10 bases between. There are 13 residues in the CDR3. The chain's CDR3 is CASSPGDYEKLFF. The CDR3 DNA follows: TGTGCCAGCAGCCCGGGGGACTATGAAAAACTGTTTTTT.

V gene TRBV6-2 or TRBV6-3 combines with J gene TRBJ2-1; the D gene could be TRBD1 or TRBD2 (5 bases each). The CDR3 covers 14 residues. Deletions cut 4 bases from V and 4 bases from J, with 11 bases between. Per the germline V gene, CDR1 is MNHEY and CDR2 is SVGEGT. CDR3 region: CASSSLGPYNEQFF. For the CDR3, the DNA is TGTGCCAGCAGTTCCCTGGGACCATACAATGAGCAGTTCTTC.

The genes are TRBV21-1 and TRBJ2-5; the D segment call TRBD2 is taken from the table without a DNA check. TRBV21-1 is a pseudogene locus. The CDR3 loop spans 17 amino acids. The CDR3 sequence is CAIARGTSGPYQETQYF. The CDR3 bases are TGTGCCATCGCTCGGGGGACTAGCGGGCCTTACCAAGAGACCCAGTACTTC.

This clone turned up a few times. The CDR3 DNA sequence: TGTGCCAGCAGCCCAAACAGGAACTCCTATAATTCACCCCTCCACTTT. This translates into CASSPNRNSYNSPLHF. The chain has TRBV9 and TRBJ1-6; the D gene is possibly TRBD1 (5 bases). Germline values: CDR1 SGDLS, CDR2 YYNGEE. The length of the CDR3 is 16 residues. The ends were cut back, 4 bases at V and 0 bases at J, with 11 bases in the middle.

This chain uses TRBV10-3 with TRBJ2-7; 9 positions agree with TRBD1. The germline gives CDR1 ENHRY, CDR2 SYGVKD. This CDR3 region has 13 residues. V shed 6 bases, J shed 5 bases, and the junction held 5 bases outside the gene matches. Written as DNA, the CDR3 is TGTGCCATCAGGGGGACAGGGACCCACGAGCAGTACTTC. Translating gives CAIRGTGTHEQYF.

V usage is TRBV12-3 or TRBV12-4 and J usage is TRBJ1-1, with 7 bases lining up with TRBD1. Trimming cost V 10 bases and J 8 bases; bases outside gene matches: 13. The CDR3 covers 13 residues. The CDR3: CATQGTQSAEAFF. The CDR3, as DNA: TGTGCCACACAGGGGACGCAGAGCGCAGAAGCTTTCTTT.

V is TRBV24-1 and J is TRBJ2-7; no definite D call. CDR3 length equals 12 residues. CDR1 and CDR2 (germline): KGHDR, SFDVKD. Deletions cut 9 bases from V and 3 bases from J, with 11 bases between. CDR3 protein: CATSGPYYEQYF. In DNA form, the CDR3 reads TGTGCCACCTCCGGGCCCTACTACGAGCAGTACTTC.

The chain joins TRBV5-1 to TRBJ1-2; no clear D. Per germline, CDR1 SGHRS and CDR2 YFSETQ. V lost 4 bases to trimming and J lost 6 bases, with 22 bases between them. This CDR3 is 16 amino acids long. CDR3 in amino acids: CASSLGLSNSWNGYTF. The CDR3, as DNA: TGCGCCAGCAGCCTGGGTTTAAGCAATTCGTGGAATGGCTACACCTTC.

V and J are TRBV4-3 and TRBJ1-5; D not resolved. The CDR3 has 13 amino acids. CDR1 is LGHNA, CDR2 YSLEER, per germline. Trimming took off 0 bases at V and 7 bases at J, with 7 bases between the two ends. The CDR3 reads CASSQDLGQPQHF. As DNA, the CDR3 is TGCGCCAGCAGCCAAGACCTCGGGCAGCCCCAGCATTTT.